This entry is about one T cell receptor beta chain. A single base separates this from a much larger clone, so it may be a read error. Together with a sample-barcoded 5' primer, a J-beta primer mix was included in a second PCR lasting roughly 6 to 12 cycles. The authors tagged each cDNA molecule using a template-switch adaptor with 12 random nucleotides. TCRdb processed the 5' RACE reads anew with MiXCR; each CDR3 protein has one entry. The sample yields 950,000 to 1,200,000 distinct CDR3 sequences, 35% to 45% seen once. The data were obtained in a study of blood T cells in healthy people across ages. The individuals who served as donors were healthy Caucasians living in Russia, aged roughly 6 to 95. Every donor gave 7.5 to 10 milliliters of peripheral blood. This CDR3 contains 18 residues. Germline V gives CDR1 LGHNA, CDR2 YSLEER. Losses at the gene ends were 0 bases for V and 0 bases for J; bases not matched to a gene: 8.

This chain connects TRBV4-3 to TRBJ2-3, with 8 bases aligning to TRBD2. The sequenced sample was blood. The source of this sequence is a man between 18 and 35 years old in good health. CDR3 amino acids: CASSQDKAGAGSTDTQYF. The CDR3 DNA sequence: TGCGCCAGCAGCCAAGATAAAGCGGGAGCAGGTAGCACAGATACGCAGTATTTT.